A selection of T cell receptor beta chains follows, all from one sample in a study of regulatory T cells in long-lasting Graves disease. TCRdb analysed the multiplex PCR reads with MiXCR anew, one entry per CDR3 protein. The sample includes about 200,000 distinct CDR3 sequences, approximately 20% of them seen just once. Sequenced here: peripheral blood mononuclear cells (PBMCs), sampled at new diagnosis, from a patient treated with antithyroid drugs. The receptors come from a female donor with Graves disease. Both conserved end residues are part of each CDR3. A D gene is named only where the DNA matches it firmly. Not all rows give a size; the values are once, few, many and, for expanded clones, a class.

j_gene: TRBJ2-7
abundance: many
v_gene: TRBV6-1
d_gene: TRBD2
CDR3nt: TGTGCCAGCAGTATCTACGGTCCTGGACTAGCGGGCGACTCGGGATACTTC
CDR3aa: CASSIYGPGLAGDSGYF

j_gene: TRBJ2-2
abundance: many
v_gene: TRBV7-2
d_gene: NA
CDR3nt: TGTGCCAGCAGCTCAACAGGGTCGTACACCAGGGAGCTGTTTTTT
CDR3aa: CASSSTGSYTRELFF

j_gene: TRBJ1-1
abundance: many
v_gene: TRBV5-5
d_gene: TRBD1
CDR3nt: TGTGCCAGCAGCTTTAAGCTGGGACAGGGGAGTACTGAAGCTTTCTTT
CDR3aa: CASSFKLGQGSTEAFF

j_gene: TRBJ2-1
abundance: many
v_gene: TRBV20-1
d_gene: NA
CDR3nt: TGCAGTGCTAGTCAAGGGACTTCAGAGACGGATGAGCAGTTCTTC
CDR3aa: CSASQGTSETDEQFF

j_gene: TRBJ1-4
abundance: many
v_gene: TRBV5-1
d_gene: NA
CDR3nt: TGCGCCAGCAGCTCGTCGCCGGGGTCTAATGAAAAACTGTTTTTT
CDR3aa: CASSSSPGSNEKLFF

j_gene: TRBJ1-1
abundance: many
v_gene: TRBV12-3/TRBV12-4
d_gene: NA
CDR3nt: TGTGCCAGCAGTTTACTAGGGTCCCGGACAAGAGCTTTCTTT
CDR3aa: CASSLLGSRTRAFF

j_gene: TRBJ2-1
abundance: many
v_gene: TRBV7-2
d_gene: NA
CDR3nt: TGTGCCAGCAGCTTACCGGGGCGGGGAGTAGAAAATGAGCAGTTCTTC
CDR3aa: CASSLPGRGVENEQFF

j_gene: TRBJ2-1
abundance: many
v_gene: TRBV4-1
d_gene: NA
CDR3nt: TGCGCCAGCAGCCAAGCCGCAGGAGGTAGTGAGCAGTTCTTC
CDR3aa: CASSQAAGGSEQFF

j_gene: TRBJ1-5
abundance: NA
v_gene: TRBV29-1
d_gene: NA
CDR3nt: TGCAGCGTTGCGACAGGTTACGGTCAGCCCCAGCATTTT
CDR3aa: CSVATGYGQPQHF

j_gene: TRBJ2-5
abundance: many
v_gene: TRBV30
d_gene: TRBD2
CDR3nt: TGTGCCTGGAAAAGCGGGAGCCAGACCCAGTACTTC
CDR3aa: CAWKSGSQTQYF

j_gene: TRBJ2-5
abundance: once
v_gene: TRBV6-2/TRBV6-3
d_gene: NA
CDR3nt: TGTGCCAGCAGTTATAGGTGGACGGGAGAGGTAGAGACCCAGTACTTC
CDR3aa: CASSYRWTGEVETQYF

j_gene: TRBJ2-3
abundance: NA
v_gene: TRBV7-9
d_gene: TRBD1
CDR3nt: TGTGCCAGCAGCTCAGACAGGGGCGGAGGAGATACGCAGTATTTT
CDR3aa: CASSSDRGGGDTQYF

j_gene: TRBJ1-2
abundance: many
v_gene: TRBV6-5
d_gene: NA
CDR3nt: TGTGCCAGCAGTTTCGCCAGGGGAGGGGGTAACTATGGCTACACCTTC
CDR3aa: CASSFARGGGNYGYTF

j_gene: TRBJ2-7
abundance: many
v_gene: TRBV24-1
d_gene: NA
CDR3nt: TGTGCCACCAGTGGTTTTCCACAAACCTACGAGCAGTACTTC
CDR3aa: CATSGFPQTYEQYF

j_gene: TRBJ2-2
abundance: many
v_gene: TRBV11-2
d_gene: NA
CDR3nt: TGTGCCAGCAGCCTGAGTTCGGGACTCTACAACACCGGGGAGCTGTTTTTT
CDR3aa: CASSLSSGLYNTGELFF

j_gene: TRBJ2-1
abundance: many
v_gene: TRBV7-9
d_gene: NA
CDR3nt: TGTGCCAGCAGCTTAGGGCGGGATTACAATGAGCAGTTCTTC
CDR3aa: CASSLGRDYNEQFF

j_gene: TRBJ1-4
abundance: many
v_gene: TRBV18
d_gene: NA
CDR3nt: TGTGCCAGCTCACCCCCTCCAAATGAAAAACTGTTTTTT
CDR3aa: CASSPPPNEKLFF

j_gene: TRBJ2-2
abundance: many
v_gene: TRBV5-6
d_gene: TRBD2
CDR3nt: TGTGCCAGCAGCTTGGAGGGTAGCGGGTGGACCGGGGAGCTGTTTTTT
CDR3aa: CASSLEGSGWTGELFF

j_gene: TRBJ1-1
abundance: many
v_gene: TRBV9
d_gene: NA
CDR3nt: TGCGCCAGCAGTGTGACAGCTAACACTGAAGCTTTCTTT
CDR3aa: CASSVTANTEAFF

j_gene: TRBJ2-3
abundance: many
v_gene: TRBV29-1
d_gene: TRBD2
CDR3nt: TGCACTGTACTAGCGGGAGGGACAGATACGCAGTATTTT
CDR3aa: CTVLAGGTDTQYF

j_gene: TRBJ2-1
abundance: few
v_gene: TRBV20-1
d_gene: TRBD2
CDR3nt: TGCAGTGCTCCCCCATTAGATCGACTAGCGGGTGAGCAGTTCTTC
CDR3aa: CSAPPLDRLAGEQFF

j_gene: TRBJ2-3
abundance: many
v_gene: TRBV2
d_gene: TRBD2
CDR3nt: TGTGCCACGCGGACTAGCGGGATGACAGATACGCAGTATTTT
CDR3aa: CATRTSGMTDTQYF

j_gene: TRBJ1-5
abundance: many
v_gene: TRBV6-2/TRBV6-3
d_gene: NA
CDR3nt: TGTGCCAGCAGTTACGATTCCTATCAGCCCCAGCATTTT
CDR3aa: CASSYDSYQPQHF

j_gene: TRBJ1-3
abundance: few
v_gene: TRBV6-1
d_gene: NA
CDR3nt: TGTGCCCGGGGGGGGAAGAACTCTGGAAACACCATATATTTT
CDR3aa: CARGGKNSGNTIYF

j_gene: TRBJ1-2
abundance: once
v_gene: TRBV4-1
d_gene: NA
CDR3nt: TGCGCCAGCAGCCAAGGGGGACGGACGACTGGATATGGCTACACCTTC
CDR3aa: CASSQGGRTTGYGYTF

j_gene: TRBJ2-7
abundance: few
v_gene: TRBV7-2
d_gene: NA
CDR3nt: TGTGCCAGCAGGATCTCCTACGAGCAGTACTTC
CDR3aa: CASRISYEQYF

j_gene: TRBJ1-5
abundance: many
v_gene: TRBV19
d_gene: NA
CDR3nt: TGTGCCAGTAGTCAGCCCGGTTCCGCTTCCCAGCATTTT
CDR3aa: CASSQPGSASQHF

j_gene: TRBJ2-1
abundance: NA
v_gene: TRBV9
d_gene: NA
CDR3nt: TGTGCCAGCAGCTTTACAGGGAGCGCGGGATCCCCGAGCTCCTACAATGAGCAGTTCTTC
CDR3aa: CASSFTGSAGSPSSYNEQFF

j_gene: TRBJ2-2
abundance: many
v_gene: TRBV20-1
d_gene: NA
CDR3nt: TGCAGTGTGCCCGGAACGAACACCGGGGAGCTGTTTTTT
CDR3aa: CSVPGTNTGELFF

j_gene: TRBJ2-3
abundance: NA
v_gene: TRBV9
d_gene: NA
CDR3nt: TGTGCCAGCAGCTCCCACCGAGGGGGAGTTGGAGATACGCAGTATTTT
CDR3aa: CASSSHRGGVGDTQYF

j_gene: TRBJ2-1
abundance: many
v_gene: TRBV7-6
d_gene: TRBD2
CDR3nt: TGTGCCAGCAGCGCGCGGGAGCCTCCACACAATGAGCAGTTCTTC
CDR3aa: CASSAREPPHNEQFF

j_gene: TRBJ2-2
abundance: many
v_gene: TRBV11-2
d_gene: NA
CDR3nt: TGTGCCAGCAGCTTACTGCCAGGGTTGATCGGGGAGCTGTTTTTT
CDR3aa: CASSLLPGLIGELFF

j_gene: TRBJ1-2
abundance: many
v_gene: TRBV6-1
d_gene: NA
CDR3nt: TGTGCCAGCAGCCCGGGACGGAGCTATGGCTACACCTTC
CDR3aa: CASSPGRSYGYTF

j_gene: TRBJ2-5
abundance: many
v_gene: TRBV27
d_gene: NA
CDR3nt: TGTGCCAGCAGTCCGAGACAGGCTAACCAAGAGACCCAGTACTTC
CDR3aa: CASSPRQANQETQYF

j_gene: TRBJ2-5
abundance: many
v_gene: TRBV19
d_gene: TRBD2
CDR3nt: TGTGCCAGTAGTCCCACCGGGGGCGCTAGCGGGTTCCAAGAGACCCAGTACTTC
CDR3aa: CASSPTGGASGFQETQYF

j_gene: TRBJ1-2
abundance: many
v_gene: TRBV9
d_gene: NA
CDR3nt: TGTGCCAGCAGCGCGGACGGACGAGGACTCGATGGCTACACCTTC
CDR3aa: CASSADGRGLDGYTF

j_gene: TRBJ2-7
abundance: many
v_gene: TRBV10-2
d_gene: NA
CDR3nt: TGCGCCAGCAGTGGCCGGACCTACGAGCAGTACTTC
CDR3aa: CASSGRTYEQYF

j_gene: TRBJ2-4
abundance: many
v_gene: TRBV7-2
d_gene: TRBD1
CDR3nt: TGTGCCAGCAGCCCCCCCCCGGCACAGGGGGACATTCAGTACTTC
CDR3aa: CASSPPPAQGDIQYF

j_gene: TRBJ2-3
abundance: many
v_gene: TRBV20-1
d_gene: TRBD2
CDR3nt: TGCAGTGCTAGGGTCACTAGCGGCACAGATACGCAGTATTTT
CDR3aa: CSARVTSGTDTQYF

j_gene: TRBJ2-7
abundance: few
v_gene: TRBV18
d_gene: TRBD1
CDR3nt: TGTGCCAGCTCACCCATCCTTGGACAGGGGGCGCAGTACGAGCAGTACTTC
CDR3aa: CASSPILGQGAQYEQYF

j_gene: TRBJ2-5
abundance: NA
v_gene: TRBV12-3/TRBV12-4
d_gene: NA
CDR3nt: TGTGCCAGCAGTTTAGGTCTACAGAGAGCCCAAGAGACCCAGTACTTC
CDR3aa: CASSLGLQRAQETQYF

j_gene: TRBJ2-7
abundance: many
v_gene: TRBV28
d_gene: NA
CDR3nt: TGTGCCATCCAGGGGAGCTCCTACGAGCAGTACTTC
CDR3aa: CAIQGSSYEQYF

j_gene: TRBJ2-3
abundance: many
v_gene: TRBV20-1
d_gene: TRBD2
CDR3nt: TGCAGTGCTAGACCCTCCGGGACTAGCGACGATACGCAGTATTTT
CDR3aa: CSARPSGTSDDTQYF

j_gene: TRBJ2-1
abundance: many
v_gene: TRBV7-9
d_gene: TRBD1
CDR3nt: TGTGCCAGCAGCCCCGACAGGGCTCACAATGAGCAGTTCTTC
CDR3aa: CASSPDRAHNEQFF

j_gene: TRBJ2-1
abundance: many
v_gene: TRBV7-9
d_gene: TRBD2
CDR3nt: TGTGCCAGCAGCTCCACTACTAGCGCCTACAATGAGCAGTTCTTC
CDR3aa: CASSSTTSAYNEQFF

j_gene: TRBJ2-1
abundance: many
v_gene: TRBV24-1
d_gene: NA
CDR3nt: TGTGCCACCAGTGATTTGAATGAGCAGTTCTTC
CDR3aa: CATSDLNEQFF

j_gene: TRBJ2-5
abundance: many
v_gene: TRBV5-1
d_gene: NA
CDR3nt: TGCGCCAGCACCCCGGGACTGGGGGAGACCCAGTACTTC
CDR3aa: CASTPGLGETQYF

j_gene: TRBJ2-2
abundance: many
v_gene: TRBV10-3
d_gene: TRBD1
CDR3nt: TGTGCCATCAGTCCCGACAGGGGGCCTGGGGAGCTGTTTTTT
CDR3aa: CAISPDRGPGELFF

j_gene: TRBJ2-2
abundance: many
v_gene: TRBV5-5
d_gene: NA
CDR3nt: TGTGCCAGCAGCTTGTTGTCTGACGGGGAGCTGTTTTTT
CDR3aa: CASSLLSDGELFF

j_gene: TRBJ2-1
abundance: many
v_gene: TRBV9
d_gene: TRBD2
CDR3nt: TGTGCCAGCAGCACCCCTAGCGGGACGCAGTTCTTC
CDR3aa: CASSTPSGTQFF